The 28 T cell receptor beta chains below were found in one sample sequenced in a study of early T cells in non-severe SARS-CoV-2 infection. Each CDR3 protein gets one entry after TCRdb re-called the 5' RACE reads with MiXCR. The sample lists some 70,000 distinct CDR3 sequences, approximately 9.1% occurring once. Specimen: whole blood. The receptors come from an adult who was a healthcare worker with PCR-confirmed SARS-CoV-2 infection or an uninfected control (not recorded which).

This clonotype showed up many times. This sequence joins TRBV20-1 and TRBJ1-6; D not certain. From germline, CDR1 is DFQATT and CDR2 SNEGSKA (reference sequence). Trimming pared 6 bases from V and 10 bases from J, leaving 16 bases between. This CDR3 spans 13 amino acids. CDR3 DNA sequence: TGCAGTGCCCCGGGAAATATGGGCTCACCCCTCCACTTT. Its translation: CSAPGNMGSPLHF.

CDR3 sequence: CGSGRLAGELFF. CDR3 DNA sequence: TGTGGGAGCGGGAGACTAGCCGGGGAGCTGTTTTTT. The chain employs TRBV28 and TRBJ2-2; 8 nucleotides match TRBD2. Germline CDR1 reads MDHEN; CDR2 reads SYDVKM. This CDR3 region has 12 residues.

This clonotype was seen a few times. This chain connects TRBV20-1 to TRBJ2-3, with TRBD2 identical over 8 bases. Per the germline V gene, CDR1 is DFQATT and CDR2 is SNEGSKA (reference sequence). J lost 5 bases, V lost 0 bases, and 10 bases had no gene match. The CDR3 runs to 16 residues. CDR3 bases: TGCAGTGCTAGAGATGGAGGCGACGGGAGGGGAGATACGCAGTATTTT. Translation: CSARDGGDGRGDTQYF.

A few counts support this clonotype. The chain has TRBV28 and TRBJ2-3; 9 bases fit TRBD2. Germline assignment: CDR1 MDHEN and CDR2 SYDVKM. Germline trimming cut 3 bases from V and 5 bases from J; bases unmatched to any gene: 3. The CDR3 sequence is 14 residues long. In nucleotides, the CDR3 is TGTGCCAGCAGTTTGAGCGGGAGGCAAGATACGCAGTATTTT. Translating gives CASSLSGRQDTQYF. The whole variable domain, filled in from reference TRBV28 and TRBJ2-3, reads DVKVTQSSRYLVKRTGEKVFLECVQDMDHENMFWYRQDPGLGLRLIYFSYDVKMKEKGDIPEGYSVSREKKERFSLILESASTNQTSMYLCASSLSGRQDTQYFGPGTRLTVL.

In this sample, this clonotype turned up a few times. The chain couples TRBV7-9 to TRBJ1-6; TRBD1 is a possible D gene (5 bases). The CDR3 loop spans 12 amino acids. Germline V gives CDR1 SEHNR, CDR2 FQNEAQ (reference sequence). The V and J ends lost 6 bases and 10 bases respectively, with 10 bases between them. The CDR3 protein is CASRGEGSPLHF. As DNA, the CDR3 is TGTGCCAGCAGAGGGGAGGGCTCACCCCTCCACTTT.

There are many counts of this clonotype. V gene TRBV3-1 combines with J gene TRBJ1-5, with D possibly being TRBD1 (6 bases). Germline V gene data show CDR1 as LGHDT and CDR2 as YNNKEL (reference sequence). V was clipped by 3 bases and J by 1 base, with 13 bases between them. The CDR3 covers 16 residues. This CDR3 reads CASSQGWQGSNQPQHF. Here the CDR3 DNA reads TGTGCCAGCAGCCAGGGATGGCAGGGGAGCAATCAGCCCCAGCATTTT.

This clonotype was observed a handful of times. The V and J genes are TRBV27 and TRBJ2-5; D possibly uses TRBD1 or TRBD2 (5 bases each). Germline lookup yields CDR1 MNHEY and CDR2 SMNVEV (reference sequence). The CDR3 is 14 residues long. Trimming stripped 6 bases from V and 2 bases from J, with 13 bases between. CDR3 sequence reads: CASSSFWGQETQYF. CDR3 nucleotide sequence: TGTGCCAGCAGCAGCTTCTGGGGGCAAGAGACCCAGTACTTC.

This clonotype was observed many times. The chain joins TRBV20-1 to TRBJ2-7; 9 bases line up with TRBD2. The CDR3 is made up of 15 amino acids. Per germline, CDR1 DFQATT and CDR2 SNEGSKA (reference sequence). The junction had 5 bases not matched to a gene; V was cut back by 2 bases and J by 0 bases. CDR3 in amino acids: CSARPLAGTSYEQYF. The CDR3 region has the DNA TGCAGTGCTAGACCCCTAGCGGGAACCTCCTACGAGCAGTACTTC.

CDR3 nucleotides: TGCGCCAGCAGCCATCCGGCTAGCTCCGAGCAGTACTTC. Protein: CASSHPASSEQYF. V usage is TRBV4-1 and J usage is TRBJ2-7; weak D call: TRBD2 (5 bases). This CDR3 is built from 13 residues. Germline CDR1 is MGHRA and CDR2 is YSYEKL. V was shortened by 3 bases and J by 6 bases, with 12 bases between the two germline ends.

The V call is TRBV20-1, the J call TRBJ1-6; TRBD1 matches 10 bases. CDR1 DFQATT and CDR2 SNEGSKA come from the germline V gene (reference sequence). Trimming took 6 bases from V and 6 from J; bases not matched to a gene: 11. The CDR3 spans 16 residues. The CDR3 nucleotides read TGCAGTGCCGCAATGAGACAGGGGGCGGTTAATTCACCCCTCCACTTT. It translates to CSAAMRQGAVNSPLHF.

This clonotype was seen more than once but under ten times. The chain is built from TRBV29-1 and TRBJ1-1, with D perhaps matching TRBD1 (5 bases). Germline lookup yields CDR1 SQVTM and CDR2 ANQGSEA. CDR3 length: 13 residues. The V gene lost 4 bases and the J gene lost 8 bases, with 17 bases spanning the gap. The CDR3 loop is CSVGASGTGEAFF. CDR3 bases: TGCAGCGTTGGGGCGTCAGGGACGGGCGAAGCTTTCTTT.

This chain connects TRBV5-1 to TRBJ2-5, with 10 bases lining up with TRBD2. CDR1 SGHRS and CDR2 YFSETQ come from the germline V gene. The CDR3 runs to 14 residues. J lost 4 bases, V lost 2 bases, and 2 bases had no gene match. DNA for the CDR3: TGCGCCAGCAGCTTACGGACTAGCGGAGAGACCCAGTACTTC. This codes for CASSLRTSGETQYF.

The sample holds a few counts of this clonotype. The gene calls are TRBV7-2 and TRBJ2-5, with D maybe TRBD1 (6 bases). V was pared by 2 bases and J by 1 base, with 14 bases between. This CDR3 comprises 16 residues. Germline V CDR1 and CDR2: SGHTA, FQGNSA. CDR3 sequence (DNA): TGTGCCAGCAGCTTACAGGGGCCACAACCCCAAGAGACCCAGTACTTC. It specifies CASSLQGPQPQETQYF.

This clonotype was seen more than once but under ten times. The V and J genes are TRBV10-3 and TRBJ2-5; possibly TRBD2 for D (5 bases). This CDR3 has 14 residues. In germline, CDR1 is ENHRY, CDR2 SYGVKD. The ends were cut back, 3 bases at V and 2 bases at J, with 10 bases in the middle. CDR3 region: CAISDGGPQETQYF. The CDR3 nucleotides are TGTGCCATCAGTGATGGAGGACCGCAAGAGACCCAGTACTTC.

The rearrangement joins TRBV18 to TRBJ2-2; D gene unclear. This CDR3 is built from 14 residues. V shed 4 bases and J shed 4 bases, with 10 bases lying between them. The germline V gene has CDR1 KGHSH and CDR2 LQKENI. As DNA, the CDR3 is TGTGCCAGCTCACGACTTAGCCTCACCGGGGAGCTGTTTTTT. Amino acids: CASSRLSLTGELFF.

This clonotype occurred many times. The V gene is TRBV10-3, the J gene TRBJ2-1, with TRBD2 as a possible D gene (6 bases). The germline V and J ends were trimmed by 6 bases and 2 bases, with 14 bases remaining between them. This CDR3 region has 15 residues. Germline CDR1 and CDR2: ENHRY and SYGVKD. The chain's CDR3 is CAISTRESAYNEQFF. CDR3 in DNA: TGTGCCATCAGCACTCGGGAGAGCGCCTACAATGAGCAGTTCTTC.

This clonotype was seen a handful of times. The chain has TRBV12-3 or TRBV12-4 and TRBJ2-3, with D possibly matching TRBD1 (5 bases). CDR3 length equals 15 residues. V lost 2 bases and J lost 6, with 15 bases in between. The CDR3 coding sequence is TGTGCCAGCAGTTTAAGTGGGCAGGACACCGATACGCAGTATTTT. This codes for CASSLSGQDTDTQYF.

This clonotype was detected only a few times. This rearrangement joins TRBV25-1 to TRBJ2-7; 7 nucleotides align to TRBD1. The CDR3 loop spans 13 amino acids. Germline V gives CDR1 MGHDK, CDR2 SYGVNS. The ends lost 3 bases at V and 4 bases at J; junction bases unmatched: 3. DNA for the CDR3: TGTGCCAGCAGTGATGTCAGGGGGTACGAGCAGTACTTC. It codes for CASSDVRGYEQYF.

This clonotype was seen a few times. This chain joins TRBV18 and TRBJ1-1; D unclear. V was clipped by 1 base and J by 1 base, with 10 bases between them. CDR1 is KGHSH and CDR2 is LQKENI in the germline V gene. This CDR3 is built from 15 residues. The CDR3 nucleotides read TGTGCCAGCTCACCACAAGGCGTGGGGAACACTGAAGCTTTCTTT. Protein product: CASSPQGVGNTEAFF.

Ten or more counts support this clonotype. The rearrangement joins TRBV20-1 to TRBJ2-5, with D possibly called TRBD1 or TRBD2 (6 bases each). The CDR3 length is 11 residues. V lost 5 bases to trimming and J lost 7 bases, with 11 bases between them. Germline V gene sequence: CDR1 DFQATT, CDR2 SNEGSKA (reference sequence). The CDR3 sequence is CSAPGARTQYF. CDR3 nucleotides: TGCAGTGCTCCGGGGGCTAGGACCCAGTACTTC.

This rearrangement joins TRBV3-1 to TRBJ1-1; D unclear. The CDR3 is made up of 14 amino acids. Germline V CDR1 and CDR2: LGHDT, YNNKEL (reference sequence). Deletions cut 0 bases from V and 1 base from J, with 6 bases between. In nucleotides, the CDR3 is TGTGCCAGCAGCCAAGATAACGGGAACACTGAAGCTTTCTTT. Its translation is CASSQDNGNTEAFF. The variable domain in full, with the rest retrieved from reference TRBV3-1 and TRBJ1-1, is DTAVSQTPKYLVTQMGNDKSIKCEQNLGHDTMYWYKQDSKKFLKIMFSYNNKELIINETVPNRFSPKSPDKAHLNLHINSLELGDSAVYFCASSQDNGNTEAFFGQGTRLTVV.

CDR3 protein: CASSLGPVQPQHF. Written as DNA, the CDR3 is TGTGCCAGCAGCTTAGGACCGGTACAGCCCCAGCATTTT. The chain recombines TRBV11-2 with TRBJ1-5; no definite D call. The germline V gene encodes CDR1 SGHAT and CDR2 FQNNGV. CDR3 length equals 13 residues. The V end was cut by 1 base, the J end by 7 bases, with 8 bases between.

This clonotype appeared many times. V is TRBV9 and J is TRBJ2-5; 12 bases match TRBD2. CDR1 SGDLS and CDR2 YYNGEE come from the germline V gene. The CDR3 runs 16 residues. After removal of 0 bases from V and 4 bases from J, the junction contained 4 bases not matched to a gene. CDR3 sequence: CASSVGLAGVGETQYF. As DNA, the CDR3 is TGTGCCAGCAGCGTAGGACTAGCGGGAGTCGGAGAGACCCAGTACTTC.

This clonotype was seen a few times. The CDR3 region is CASSGSLSNQPQHF. CDR3 DNA sequence: TGTGCCAGCAGCGGCTCCCTTAGCAATCAGCCCCAGCATTTT. The chain is built from TRBV28 and TRBJ1-5; D unresolved. The V end was cut by 6 bases, the J end by 0 bases, with 9 bases between. Germline CDR1 MDHEN, CDR2 SYDVKM. This CDR3 has 14 amino acids.

The rearrangement uses TRBV6-5 and TRBJ2-7, with D perhaps matching TRBD1 or TRBD2 (5 bases each). CDR3 size: 13 residues. The V and J ends lost 8 bases and 6 bases respectively, with 17 bases between them. CDR1 MNHEY and CDR2 SVGAGI come from the germline V gene. The CDR3 sequence is CASQMGPTGEQYF. The CDR3 nucleotides read TGTGCCAGCCAAATGGGACCGACGGGCGAGCAGTACTTC.

The V call is TRBV10-3, the J call TRBJ2-1; D may be TRBD1 (6 bases). This CDR3 has 14 residues. The germline gives CDR1 ENHRY, CDR2 SYGVKD. Trimming pared 3 bases from V and 4 bases from J, leaving 10 bases between. CDR3 residues: CAISDGGQYNEQFF. Written as DNA, the CDR3 is TGTGCCATCAGTGATGGCGGACAGTACAATGAGCAGTTCTTC.

The chain joins TRBV5-1 to TRBJ1-2, with TRBD1 as a possible D gene (5 bases). Trimming left V 0 bases short and J 6 bases short, with 9 bases between. The germline V gene has CDR1 SGHRS and CDR2 YFSETQ. The CDR3 spans 13 residues. The CDR3 here is CASSLVRGHGYTF. CDR3 coding DNA: TGCGCCAGCAGCTTGGTGCGGGGCCATGGCTACACCTTC.

The chain recombines TRBV9 with TRBJ2-7; 8 nucleotides align to TRBD2. This CDR3 spans 14 amino acids. With V trimmed by 0 bases and J by 2 bases, 1 base remained unmatched. CDR1 is SGDLS and CDR2 is YYNGEE in the germline V gene. CDR3 coding DNA: TGTGCCAGCAGCGTAGGCGGGGGGACCTACGAGCAGTACTTC. It encodes CASSVGGGTYEQYF.